Listed below are T cell receptor beta chains from one sample, sequenced in a study of metastatic and nonmetastatic thyroid tumors. TCRdb called clones again from the PCR reads with MiXCR. The sample has 30,000 to 35,000 clones, about 30% seen once; the top ten hold about 15%. The sample consisted of tumor tissue. The source of these receptors is a female donor with papillary thyroid cancer or a benign thyroid nodule (not recorded which). Some clones in this sample may be carry-over from other donors' samples. Each CDR3 is given with its conserved first and last residue. The order of the fields is D gene, clone size, J gene, V gene, CDR3 DNA, CDR3 protein. The D gene is left open where the match is weak. Clone size is stated in some rows and not others, as once, few, many or a class when expanded.

TRBD1 | few | TRBJ1-6 | TRBV6-2/TRBV6-3 | TGTGCCAGCACCCGGAGAGGACAGGGGTTCTCACCCCTCCACTTT | CASTRRGQGFSPLHF
TRBD1 | few | TRBJ1-4 | TRBV4-1 | TGCGCCAGCAGGACAGGGACTAATGAAAAACTGTTTTTT | CASRTGTNEKLFF
. | . | TRBJ2-6 | TRBV28 | TGTGCCACCCGGGGTGGTACCAACGTCCTGACTTTC | CATRGGTNVLTF
TRBD1 | . | TRBJ2-5 | TRBV7-2 | TGTGCCAGCAGCTTAATGGGACAGGGGGCCGAGACCCAGTACTTC | CASSLMGQGAETQYF
. | once | TRBJ1-2 | TRBV20-1 | TGCAGTGCTAGTTGGACCGGCTACACCTTC | CSASWTGYTF
. | few | TRBJ1-6 | TRBV6-5 | TGTGCCAGCAGTTACGACCCCCATTCACCCCTCCACTTT | CASSYDPHSPLHF
. | . | TRBJ2-3 | TRBV13 | TGTGCCAGCAGCTCCGAACGAGGGAGTGTAGATACGCAGTATTTT | CASSSERGSVDTQYF
. | . | TRBJ1-1 | TRBV28 | TGTGCCAGCAGTTTTCGTGGGGGGCGGGAAGCTTTCTTT | CASSFRGGREAFF
. | few | TRBJ2-7 | TRBV28 | TGTGCCAGCAGTTTGGAGAGGCTCGAGCAGTACTTC | CASSLERLEQYF
. | . | TRBJ1-3 | TRBV5-1 | TGCGCCAGCAGCACGCCGGATCCTGGAAACACCATATATTTT | CASSTPDPGNTIYF
. | once | TRBJ1-1 | TRBV7-9 | TGTGCCAGCAGCTTGGGAGGTACGACTGAAGCTTTCTTT | CASSLGGTTEAFF
TRBD1 | few | TRBJ2-7 | TRBV28 | TGTGCCAGCAGAACACAGGGGGCTTTCTACGAGCAGTACTTC | CASRTQGAFYEQYF
. | . | TRBJ1-6 | TRBV9 | TGTGCCAGCAGCGCGTCCAATTCACCCCTCCACTTT | CASSASNSPLHF
. | . | TRBJ1-6 | TRBV19 | TGTGCCAGTGGGACAAGGGCGGAGGAGTCACCCCTCCACTTT | CASGTRAEESPLHF
TRBD1 | . | TRBJ2-1 | TRBV7-2 | TGTGCCAGCAGCTCTTACAGGGGTGGCAATGAGCAGTTCTTC | CASSSYRGGNEQFF
. | . | TRBJ1-1 | TRBV11-2 | TGTGCCAGCACCCTACCTTCGAGAATTTTTCGTGGGAACACTGAAGCTTTCTTT | CASTLPSRIFRGNTEAFF
TRBD2 | few | TRBJ2-1 | TRBV6-2/TRBV6-3 | TGTGCCAGCAGGCTAGCGGGCGGGCCGGAGCAGTTCTTC | CASRLAGGPEQFF